Listed below are T cell receptor beta chains from one sample, sequenced in a study of regulatory T cells in long-lasting Graves disease. A single record per CDR3 protein comes from TCRdb applying MiXCR to the multiplex PCR reads. The table has about 350,000 distinct CDR3 sequences, 15% to 20% seen once; the top ten hold roughly 27%. These same data were also listed under a study on T cells in Graves' hyperthyroidism and ophthalmopathy.

The sequencing here drew on peripheral blood mononuclear cells (PBMCs), taken at new diagnosis, from a patient treated with antithyroid drugs. The origin of the receptors is a middle-aged man with Graves disease. Both conserved end residues are part of each CDR3. The D gene is left open where the match is weak. Only some rows state a clone size, as once, few, many or a class for expanded clones.

clone_size	d_call	cdr3_length	v_call	j_call	cdr3_nt	cdr3_aa
many	TRBD1	13	TRBV2	TRBJ1-4	TGTGCCAGCAACCGGGACAGAAATGAAAAACTGTTTTTT	CASNRDRNEKLFF
many	TRBD1	14	TRBV20-1	TRBJ2-5	TGCAGTGCCTTCGCCGGGACAGGGAGAAAGACCCAGTACTTC	CSAFAGTGRKTQYF
few	-	14	TRBV24-1	TRBJ2-3	TGTGCCACCAGCCCTTCGGCCAGCACAGATACGCAGTATTTT	CATSPSASTDTQYF
-	-	15	TRBV11-1	TRBJ2-7	TGTGCCAGCAGCTTAGTGGGGCCGACTTCCTACGAGCAGTACTTC	CASSLVGPTSYEQYF
many	-	13	TRBV6-1	TRBJ2-3	TGTGCCAGCACCAGACAGGTACAGGATACGCAGTATTTT	CASTRQVQDTQYF
-	TRBD1	16	TRBV4-2	TRBJ1-6	TGTGCCAGCAGCCAAGAAATGGGACAGATTAATTCACCCCTCCACTTT	CASSQEMGQINSPLHF
-	-	13	TRBV5-1	TRBJ2-7	TGCGCCAGCAGCACAGGACAGAGCTACGAGCAGTACTTC	CASSTGQSYEQYF
many	-	15	TRBV20-1	TRBJ2-3	TGCAGTGCTATTAGGGGGGTGGGGGAGGCAGATACGCAGTATTTT	CSAIRGVGEADTQYF
many	TRBD1	14	TRBV28	TRBJ2-7	TGTGCCAGCAGTCCCCAGACAGGGGCGCGCGAGCAGTACTTC	CASSPQTGAREQYF
many	-	14	TRBV5-1	TRBJ1-3	TGCGCCAGCAGCCCGGATCCCCCTTACTCCACCATATATTTT	CASSPDPPYSTIYF
many	-	14	TRBV6-1	TRBJ1-1	TGTGCCAGCAGTGCCGCTACATGGAACACTGAAGCTTTCTTT	CASSAATWNTEAFF
-	-	15	TRBV5-1	TRBJ2-2	TGCGCCAGCAGCTTGTTCAGCGCGAACACCGGGGAGCTGTTTTTT	CASSLFSANTGELFF
many	-	14	TRBV28	TRBJ2-3	TGTGCCAGCAGGCTGCCAGGGGCGGGAGATACGCAGTATTTT	CASRLPGAGDTQYF
many	-	16	TRBV6-5	TRBJ2-1	TGTGCCAGCAGTTACTCGATCGGCAGATACTACAATGAGCAGTTCTTC	CASSYSIGRYYNEQFF
many	TRBD1	14	TRBV12-3/TRBV12-4	TRBJ1-1	TGTGCCAGCAGATGGGGACAGGGACGGACTGAAGCTTTCTTT	CASRWGQGRTEAFF
many	TRBD1	16	TRBV6-1	TRBJ2-4	TGTGCCAGCAGGAGGACCCGGGACAGAGCCAAAAACATTCAGTACTTC	CASRRTRDRAKNIQYF
few	-	19	TRBV18	TRBJ2-7	TGTGCCAGCTCAGAACTCCAAACTACCGGGCATTACAACTCCTACGAGCAGTACTTC	CASSELQTTGHYNSYEQYF
many	-	15	TRBV11-2	TRBJ2-7	TGTGCCAGCAGCTTACCCGCCGGGGCTCTCTACGAGCAGTACTTC	CASSLPAGALYEQYF
many	-	16	TRBV2	TRBJ2-2	TGTGCCAGCAGTGAATTTTACAGAACGAACACCGGGGAGCTGTTTTTT	CASSEFYRTNTGELFF
-	TRBD2	14	TRBV28	TRBJ2-1	TGTGCCAGCTCCCGGGGGGGGATCGACAATGAGCAGTTCTTC	CASSRGGIDNEQFF
many	-	12	TRBV29-1	TRBJ1-5	TGCAGCGCCGCTTTGGGCAATCAGCCCCAGCATTTT	CSAALGNQPQHF
many	-	15	TRBV20-1	TRBJ1-5	TGCAGTGCTAGCCCCCGGGGGTTTTTAGGGCAGCCCCAGCATTTT	CSASPRGFLGQPQHF
-	-	15	TRBV2	TRBJ1-2	TGTGCCAGCAGTGAAGCGAGGGAAGCAGGGCATGGCTACACCTTC	CASSEAREAGHGYTF
many	TRBD1	16	TRBV5-1	TRBJ2-3	TGCGCCAGCAGCAAGGGGACAGCCTCTAGCACAGATACGCAGTATTTT	CASSKGTASSTDTQYF
-	-	15	TRBV19	TRBJ1-1	TGTGCCAGTAGTATTACGGCCATTGGGACCACTGAAGCTTTCTTT	CASSITAIGTTEAFF
-	-	12	TRBV2	TRBJ1-3	TGTGCCAGCAAGGCCGTGGGAGACACCATATATTTT	CASKAVGDTIYF
-	-	14	TRBV7-2	TRBJ2-5	TGTGCCAGCAGCCAACCCACAGTCCAAGAGACCCAGTACTTC	CASSQPTVQETQYF
many	-	14	TRBV28	TRBJ2-5	TGTGCCAGCAGTCCCAGGCCCAGGCCAGAGACCCAGTACTTC	CASSPRPRPETQYF
many	TRBD2	16	TRBV2	TRBJ2-3	TGTGCCAGCCAAAGAGAAGGCGGGGGGGCTGGAGATACGCAGTATTTT	CASQREGGGAGDTQYF
many	TRBD1	15	TRBV12-3/TRBV12-4	TRBJ2-5	TGTGCCAGCAGAGTTATTGGACAGGGAGTAGAGACCCAGTACTTC	CASRVIGQGVETQYF
many	-	14	TRBV11-3	TRBJ1-1	TGTGCCAGCAGCTTAGATACAGGGAACACTGAAGCTTTCTTT	CASSLDTGNTEAFF
-	TRBD2	14	TRBV20-1	TRBJ2-1	TGCAGTGCGAGGACTAGCGGGGGACTCAATGAGCAGTTCTTC	CSARTSGGLNEQFF
few	-	19	TRBV20-1	TRBJ2-3	TGCAGTGCTAGGGATCTAGCGTTGGGGTCCTGGTCACACACAGATACGCAGTATTTT	CSARDLALGSWSHTDTQYF
-	-	12	TRBV29-1	TRBJ2-5	TGCAGCGTTGCAATCGTGGGGGAGACCCAGTACTTC	CSVAIVGETQYF
-	-	15	TRBV3-2	TRBJ1-5	TGTGCCAGCAGCAAAGATGAGCCTTACCAACAGCCCCAGCATTTT	CASSKDEPYQQPQHF
-	-	15	TRBV5-4	TRBJ1-3	TGTGCCAGCAGCTTCCCTTCGAGCTCTGGAAACACCATATATTTT	CASSFPSSSGNTIYF
once	-	13	TRBV2	TRBJ2-5	TGTGCCAGCAGATCAGGCAGCGGAGAGACCCAGTACTTC	CASRSGSGETQYF